This T cell receptor (beta chain) comes out of a study of blood T cell repertoires in COVID-19. Background on the study: Both acute and convalescent COVID-19 samples were obtained from the United States, Italy and Spain. T cells, B-cell-depleted T cells, or PBMCs provided the cDNA or gDNA that served as material.

Per the original methods: Quantification of nucleated cells was approximated via reference gene primer amplification. Sequencing was performed with immunoSEQ multiplex PCR; in TCRdb, only in-frame clones are kept and a portion is missing. V and J calls and clone size are those listed in that table; D and trimming were worked out from the DNA. This sample carries about 160,000 clones, 65% to 85% of them seen once, and the ten largest clones take approximately 11%. There are a few counts of this clone. Sequencing was carried out using peripheral blood. The TCR sequence derives from a man aged 55 to 70 with active or convalescent COVID-19.

The CDR3 is CASSFSTGRFEQYF. As DNA, the CDR3 is TGTGCCAGCAGCTTCTCGACAGGGAGGTTCGAGCAGTACTTC. This rearrangement joins TRBV7-2 to TRBJ2-7, with a tentative D call TRBD1 (7 bases). This CDR3 is 14 amino acids long. The germline gives CDR1 SGHTA, CDR2 FQGNSA. V was shortened by 3 bases and J by 6 bases, with 15 bases between the two germline ends. The variable domain in full, with the rest retrieved from reference TRBV7-2 and TRBJ2-7, is GAGVSQSPSNKVTEKGKDVELRCDPISGHTALYWYRQSLGQGLEFLIYFQGNSAPDKSGLPSDRFSAERTGGSVSTLTIQRTQQEDSAVYLCASSFSTGRFEQYFGPGTRLTVT.